Following are 12 T cell receptor beta chains from one sample sequenced in a study of blood T cell repertoires in COVID-19. Measured with immunoSEQ multiplex PCR; TCRdb has only the in-frame clones, and not every one. This repertoire shows hundreds of thousands of clones, about nine tenths found once; its top ten account for approximately 7.3%. The specimen sequenced was peripheral blood. These receptors came from a woman aged 70-85 years with COVID-19, enrolled during active disease.

The V call is TRBV10-3, the J call TRBJ2-3, with D possibly TRBD2 on 5 matching bases. The germline CDR1 and CDR2 sequences are ENHRY and SYGVKD. Trimming pared 6 bases from V and 4 bases from J, leaving 17 bases between. The CDR3 is 15 residues long. The CDR3 sequence is CAIRERGLEPDTQYF. As DNA, the CDR3 is TGTGCCATCAGAGAACGGGGATTAGAGCCAGATACGCAGTATTTT.

The chain has TRBV24-1 and TRBJ1-1; TRBD1 agrees at 9 bases. The V segment lost 7 bases and the J segment 0 bases; nucleotides outside the gene matches: 2. The CDR3 totals 14 residues. From germline, CDR1 is KGHDR and CDR2 SFDVKD. The CDR3 nucleotides read TGTGCCACCAGAGGGACAGGGATGAACACTGAAGCTTTCTTT. Its translation is CATRGTGMNTEAFF.

The chain links TRBV2 to TRBJ1-2; D gene unclear. The V gene lost 2 bases and the J gene lost 5 bases, with 3 bases spanning the gap. The length of the CDR3 is 11 residues. Germline V gene data show CDR1 as SNHLY and CDR2 as FYNNEI. CDR3 in amino acids: CASSEPYGYTF. The CDR3 DNA sequence: TGTGCCAGCAGTGAACCGTATGGCTACACCTTC.

This sequence joins TRBV11-2 and TRBJ2-6; 7 nucleotides line up with TRBD2. Losses at the gene ends were 5 bases for V and 16 bases for J; bases not matched to a gene: 11. Germline-derived CDR1 and CDR2 are SGHAT and FQNNGV. The CDR3 is made up of 13 amino acids. CDR3 DNA sequence: TGTGCCAGCAGCCCCCTAGTGGGGGAGGGACTGACTTTC. Translated, it gives CASSPLVGEGLTF.

V is TRBV5-1 and J is TRBJ2-7; possible D gene TRBD1, 5 bases. The CDR3 is 15 amino acids. Germline V CDR1 and CDR2: SGHRS, YFSETQ. Trimming took 6 bases from V and 1 from J, leaving 17 bases between them. CDR3 amino acids: CASNRSTAGSYEQYF. The CDR3 region has the DNA TGCGCCAGCAACCGAAGCACGGCAGGGTCCTACGAGCAGTACTTC.

The chain combines TRBV5-1 with TRBJ1-1; D call uncertain. V was trimmed by 0 bases and J by 6 bases, leaving 9 bases between them. The CDR3 consists of 13 residues. Germline V gene sequence: CDR1 SGHRS, CDR2 YFSETQ. The CDR3 sequence: CASSLAADSEAFF. CDR3 DNA sequence: TGCGCCAGCAGCTTGGCCGCTGACTCTGAAGCTTTCTTT. The full variable domain, its missing parts supplied by reference TRBV5-1 and TRBJ1-1, is KAGVTQTPRYLIKTRGQQVTLSCSPISGHRSVSWYQQTPGQGLQFLFEYFSETQRNKGNFPGRFSGRQFSNSRSEMNVSTLELGDSALYLCASSLAADSEAFFGQGTRLTVV.

J is TRBJ1-2 and V is TRBV5-1; 8 nucleotides match TRBD1. This CDR3 spans 14 amino acids. Germline V gene sequence: CDR1 SGHRS, CDR2 YFSETQ. The junction had 8 bases not matched to a gene; V was cut back by 3 bases and J by 7 bases. The CDR3: CASSWGTGFGGYTF. In DNA form, the CDR3 reads TGCGCCAGCAGCTGGGGGACAGGTTTCGGTGGCTACACCTTC.

This rearrangement joins TRBV12-3 or TRBV12-4 to TRBJ2-7; tentatively, D is TRBD2 (5 bases). Trimming cost V 6 bases and J 7 bases, with 13 bases left between them. The CDR3 runs to 12 residues. The CDR3: CASSSSTREQYF. For the CDR3, the DNA is TGTGCCAGCAGCAGTAGTACTAGGGAGCAGTACTTC.

CDR3 sequence reads: CSASDRLAGEETQYF. CDR3 in DNA: TGCAGTGCTAGTGACAGACTAGCGGGGGAAGAGACCCAGTACTTC. The V gene is TRBV20-1, the J gene TRBJ2-5; TRBD2 aligns across 12 bases. With V trimmed by 3 bases and J by 3 bases, 5 bases remained unmatched. This CDR3 region has 15 residues. CDR1 and CDR2 (germline): DFQATT, SNEGSKA (reference sequence).

This clone was observed a few times. J is TRBJ1-1 and V is TRBV29-1, with TRBD1 as a possible D gene (6 bases). This CDR3 comprises 14 residues. With 0 bases removed from V and 1 base from J, the gap between germline ends came to 9 bases. Germline loops: CDR1 SQVTM, CDR2 ANQGSEA. CDR3 protein: CSVEEIQGNTEAFF. The CDR3 bases are TGCAGCGTTGAAGAAATACAGGGGAACACTGAAGCTTTCTTT.

V gene TRBV5-1 combines with J gene TRBJ2-1; 9 bases match TRBD2. This CDR3 is built from 18 residues. Germline lookup yields CDR1 SGHRS and CDR2 YFSETQ. V lost 0 bases to trimming and J lost 0 bases; unmatched junction nucleotides: 7. CDR3 in DNA: TGCGCCAGCAGCTTGGGAGTTAGCGGGGGCCCCTCCTACAATGAGCAGTTCTTC. The encoded protein is CASSLGVSGGPSYNEQFF.

This clone was counted once. V is TRBV7-2 and J is TRBJ2-7; 7 bases align to TRBD2. Germline CDR1 reads SGHTA; CDR2 reads FQGNSA. CDR3 length: 12 residues. V gave up 5 bases and J gave up 5 bases; unmatched junction bases: 3. Written as DNA, the CDR3 is TGTGCCAGCAGCCCGGGGAGGGACGAGCAGTACTTC. Its translation is CASSPGRDEQYF.